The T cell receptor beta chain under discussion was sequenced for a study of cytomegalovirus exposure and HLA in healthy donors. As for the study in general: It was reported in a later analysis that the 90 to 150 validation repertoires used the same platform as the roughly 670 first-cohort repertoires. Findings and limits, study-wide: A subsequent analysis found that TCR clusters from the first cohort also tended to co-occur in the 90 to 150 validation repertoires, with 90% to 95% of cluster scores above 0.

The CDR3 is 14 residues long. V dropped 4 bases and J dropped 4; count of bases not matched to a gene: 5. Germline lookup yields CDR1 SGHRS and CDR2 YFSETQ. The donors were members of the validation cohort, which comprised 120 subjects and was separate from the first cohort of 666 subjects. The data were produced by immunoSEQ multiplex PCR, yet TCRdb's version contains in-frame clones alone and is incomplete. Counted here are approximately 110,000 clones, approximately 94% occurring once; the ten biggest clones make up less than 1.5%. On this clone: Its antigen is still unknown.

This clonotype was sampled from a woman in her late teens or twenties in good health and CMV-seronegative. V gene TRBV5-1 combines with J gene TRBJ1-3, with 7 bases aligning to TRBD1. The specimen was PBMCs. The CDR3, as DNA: TGCGCCAGCAGCCGGGGGACAGAAGGAAACACCATATATTTT. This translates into CASSRGTEGNTIYF.